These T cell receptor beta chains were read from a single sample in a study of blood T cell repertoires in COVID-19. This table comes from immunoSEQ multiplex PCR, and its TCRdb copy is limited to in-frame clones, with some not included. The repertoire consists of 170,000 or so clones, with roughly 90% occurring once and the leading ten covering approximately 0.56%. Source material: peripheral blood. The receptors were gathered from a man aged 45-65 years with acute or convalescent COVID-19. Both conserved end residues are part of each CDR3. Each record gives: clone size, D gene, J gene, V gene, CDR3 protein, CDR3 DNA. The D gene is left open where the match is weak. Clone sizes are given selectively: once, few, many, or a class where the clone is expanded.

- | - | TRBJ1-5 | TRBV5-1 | CASSLAGDFGQPQHF | TGCGCCAGCAGCTTGGCCGGGGATTTCGGTCAGCCCCAGCATTTT
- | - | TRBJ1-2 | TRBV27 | CASSLRLGGGYTF | TGTGCCAGCAGTCTCAGGTTAGGAGGAGGCTACACCTTC
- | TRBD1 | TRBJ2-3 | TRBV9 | CASSPSGTGAPTDTQYF | TGTGCCAGCAGCCCATCCGGGACAGGGGCCCCCACAGATACGCAGTATTTT
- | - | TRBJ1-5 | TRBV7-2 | CASSLVPTNQPQHF | TGTGCCAGCAGCTTAGTACCCACAAATCAGCCCCAGCATTTT
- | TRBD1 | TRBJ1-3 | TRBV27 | CASSRTGSSGNTIYF | TGTGCCAGCAGTAGGACAGGGAGCTCTGGAAACACCATATATTTT
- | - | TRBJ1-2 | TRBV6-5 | CASSRQAANYGYTF | TGTGCCAGCAGTAGACAGGCAGCTAACTATGGCTACACCTTC
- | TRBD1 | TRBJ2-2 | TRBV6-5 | CASSYFRTGVGELFF | TGTGCCAGCAGTTACTTCCGAACAGGGGTCGGGGAGCTGTTTTTT
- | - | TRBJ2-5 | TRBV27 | CASSLGISSVGQETQYF | TGTGCCAGCAGTTTAGGTATTAGCTCCGTTGGGCAAGAGACCCAGTACTTC
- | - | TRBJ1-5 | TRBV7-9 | CASSLPGVGQPQHF | TGTGCCAGCAGCCTACCCGGGGTCGGACAGCCCCAGCATTTT
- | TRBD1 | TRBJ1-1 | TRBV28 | CASSFRPGTVTEAFF | TGTGCCAGCAGTTTCAGGCCAGGGACAGTCACTGAAGCTTTCTTT
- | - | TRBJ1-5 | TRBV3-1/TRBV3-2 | CASSQGSGGGQPQHF | TGTGCCAGCAGCCAAGGGTCTGGGGGCGGACAGCCCCAGCATTTT
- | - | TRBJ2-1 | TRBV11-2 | CASSLAGAHEQFF | TGTGCCAGCAGCTTAGCCGGAGCGCATGAGCAGTTCTTC
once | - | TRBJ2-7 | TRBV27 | CASSLFPGQGSYEQYF | TGTGCCAGCAGTTTATTCCCGGGACAAGGCTCCTACGAGCAGTACTTC
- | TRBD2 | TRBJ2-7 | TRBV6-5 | CASFRGGSFYEQYF | TGTGCCAGCTTTCGGGGGGGCAGTTTTTACGAGCAGTACTTC
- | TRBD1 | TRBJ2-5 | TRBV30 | CAWSAGTGIETQYF | TGTGCCTGGAGCGCCGGGACAGGGATAGAGACCCAGTACTTC
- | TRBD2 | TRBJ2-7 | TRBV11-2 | CASSLGLAGVYEQYF | TGTGCCAGCAGCTTAGGACTAGCGGGAGTGTACGAGCAGTACTTC
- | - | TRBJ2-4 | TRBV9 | CASSVGRQRADIQYF | TGTGCCAGCAGCGTAGGACGACAGCGCGCGGACATTCAGTACTTC
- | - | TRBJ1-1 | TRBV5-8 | CASSERVPGNTEAFF | TGTGCCAGCAGCGAGAGGGTGCCCGGGAACACTGAAGCTTTCTTT
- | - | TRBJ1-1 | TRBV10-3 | CAIIPQGSPNTEAFF | TGTGCCATCATTCCGCAGGGTTCCCCGAACACTGAAGCTTTCTTT
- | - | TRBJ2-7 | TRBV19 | CASSLGHKSYEQYF | TGTGCCAGTAGCCTGGGACACAAATCCTACGAGCAGTACTTC
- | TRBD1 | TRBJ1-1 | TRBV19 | CASSQRTGGFTEAFF | TGTGCCAGTAGTCAAAGGACAGGGGGTTTCACTGAAGCTTTCTTT
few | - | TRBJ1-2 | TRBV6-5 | CASRIGGGGNYGYTF | TGTGCCAGCAGAATAGGGGGAGGGGGGAACTATGGCTACACCTTC
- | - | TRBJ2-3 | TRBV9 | CASSVEVLPGTDTQYF | TGTGCCAGCAGCGTAGAAGTGCTTCCGGGCACAGATACGCAGTATTTT
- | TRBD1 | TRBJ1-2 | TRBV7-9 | CASSLLTGGGYTF | TGTGCCAGCAGCTTACTGACAGGGGGCGGCTACACCTTC
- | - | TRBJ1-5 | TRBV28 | CASTQRGLSNQPQHF | TGTGCCAGCACCCAGCGGGGGTTGAGCAATCAGCCCCAGCATTTT
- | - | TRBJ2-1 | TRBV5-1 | CASSHNNEQFF | TGCGCCAGCAGCCACAACAATGAGCAGTTCTTC
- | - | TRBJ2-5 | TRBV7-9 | CASSRGAVLETQYF | TGTGCCAGCAGCCGTGGAGCAGTCCTGGAGACCCAGTACTTC
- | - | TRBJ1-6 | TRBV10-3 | CAISESRENSPLHF | TGTGCCATCAGTGAGTCAAGAGAGAATTCACCCCTCCACTTT
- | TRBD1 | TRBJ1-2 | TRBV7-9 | CASSSQSDRGYGYTF | TGTGCCAGCAGCTCGCAATCGGACAGGGGATATGGCTACACCTTC
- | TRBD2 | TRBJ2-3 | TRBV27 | CASSFGLAFTDTQYF | TGTGCCAGCAGCTTCGGACTAGCGTTTACAGATACGCAGTATTTT
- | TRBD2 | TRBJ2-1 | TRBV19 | CASKSREDPHNEQFF | TGTGCCAGTAAGTCACGGGAGGACCCCCACAATGAGCAGTTCTTC
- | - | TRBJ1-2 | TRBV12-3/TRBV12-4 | CASSLEGTDGYTF | TGTGCCAGCAGTTTGGAGGGGACCGATGGCTACACCTTC
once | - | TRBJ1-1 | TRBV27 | CASKSGGGNTEAFF | TGTGCCAGCAAGAGTGGCGGAGGAAACACTGAAGCTTTCTTT
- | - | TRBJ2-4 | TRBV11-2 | CASSLVPGSIQYF | TGTGCCAGCAGCTTAGTGCCAGGCAGCATTCAGTACTTC
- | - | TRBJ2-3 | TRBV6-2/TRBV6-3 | CASSYSAGVTDTQYF | TGTGCCAGCAGTTACTCGGCCGGGGTCACAGATACGCAGTATTTT
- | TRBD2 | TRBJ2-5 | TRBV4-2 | CASSQERLAGGPRQETQYF | TGTGCCAGCAGCCAAGAGAGGCTAGCGGGGGGGCCGCGGCAAGAGACCCAGTACTTC
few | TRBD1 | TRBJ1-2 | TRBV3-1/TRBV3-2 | CASSHGTGGPNYGYTF | TGTGCCAGCAGCCACGGGACAGGGGGTCCTAACTATGGCTACACCTTC
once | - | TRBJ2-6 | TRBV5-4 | CASRLDNSGANVLTF | TGTGCCAGCAGGTTAGACAACTCTGGGGCCAACGTCCTGACTTTC
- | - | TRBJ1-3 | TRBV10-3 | CAISFGGIADTIYF | TGTGCCATCAGTTTTGGGGGGATCGCGGACACCATATATTTT
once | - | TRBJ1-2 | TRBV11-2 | CASSPGDYGYTF | TGTGCCAGCAGCCCGGGAGACTATGGCTACACCTTC
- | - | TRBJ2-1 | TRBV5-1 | CASNTPGAGDEQFF | TGCGCCAGCAATACACCGGGGGCGGGGGATGAGCAGTTCTTC